The 9 T cell receptor beta chains given below trace back to one sample, sequenced in a study of radiotherapy plus CTLA-4 blockade in lung cancer (dated by TCRdb to 2017 to 2018). The method behind the library was the immunoSEQ multiplex PCR assay. The clones in this table, taken by TCRdb from immuneACCESS, are in-frame only. Not every clone is retained; where verified, under half of the shortfall comes from an unresolved V gene, and the cause of the rest is unknown. The sample contains about 73,000 clones, around 87% of them found a single time. Over 35% of the sample rests with the top ten. The sequencing here drew on peripheral blood, taken from a patient treated with radiotherapy plus ipilimumab. Receptors were obtained from a human donor with non-small cell lung cancer that progressed on radiotherapy plus ipilimumab.

J is TRBJ1-2 and V is TRBV2; D possibly corresponds to TRBD1 (5 bases). This CDR3 region has 13 residues. Deletions cut 6 bases from V and 4 bases from J, with 12 bases between. CDR1 is SNHLY, CDR2 FYNNEI, per germline. Written as DNA, the CDR3 is TGTGCCAGCAGCTGGGGGTCGGGCTATGGCTACACCTTC. Its protein product is CASSWGSGYGYTF. The entire variable domain, with the rest obtained from reference TRBV2 and TRBJ1-2, is as follows: EPEVTQTPSHQVTQMGQEVILRCVPISNHLYFYWYRQILGQKVEFLVSFYNNEISEKSEIFDDQFSVERPDGSNFTLKIRSTKLEDSAMYFCASSWGSGYGYTFGSGTRLTVV.

This chain links TRBV5-1 with TRBJ2-1; D ambiguous. The CDR3 covers 13 residues. Trimming took off 0 bases at V and 6 bases at J, with 7 bases between the two ends. CDR1 and CDR2 (germline): SGHRS, YFSETQ. DNA for the CDR3: TGCGCCAGCAGCTTGGGGCATGTCAATGAGCAGTTCTTC. Amino acid sequence: CASSLGHVNEQFF.

The V gene is TRBV6-6, the J gene TRBJ2-1, with TRBD2 identical over 13 bases. This CDR3 region has 14 residues. In germline, CDR1 is MNHNY, CDR2 SVGAGI (reference sequence). V shed 5 bases, J shed 8 bases, and the junction held 3 bases outside the gene matches. The CDR3 sequence: CASSGLAGVDEQFF. The DNA for the CDR3 is TGTGCCAGCAGTGGACTAGCGGGAGTGGATGAGCAGTTCTTC.

The gene calls are TRBV28 and TRBJ2-6; TRBD1 matches 7 bases. The CDR3 loop spans 18 amino acids. The germline gives CDR1 MDHEN, CDR2 SYDVKM. The trim removed 5 bases at V and 1 base at J, leaving 11 bases unmatched. This chain's CDR3 is CASSLTGAERSGANVLTF. The CDR3 nucleotides read TGTGCCAGCAGTCTAACAGGGGCGGAAAGGTCTGGGGCCAACGTCCTGACTTTC.

V usage is TRBV10-3 and J usage is TRBJ1-5; no clear D. In germline, CDR1 is ENHRY, CDR2 SYGVKD. The CDR3 is 12 amino acids. The germline V and J ends were trimmed by 8 bases and 3 bases, with 8 bases remaining between them. The CDR3: CAIGEDNQPQHF. As DNA, the CDR3 is TGTGCCATCGGAGAGGACAATCAGCCCCAGCATTTT.

The chain links TRBV28 to TRBJ2-7; 8 positions agree with TRBD1. The V gene end was trimmed by 6 bases and the J gene end by 6 bases; junction bases not matched to a gene: 7. Germline-derived CDR1 and CDR2 are MDHEN and SYDVKM. The CDR3 spans 13 residues. CDR3 nucleotide sequence: TGTGCCAGCAGCACCCCAACAGGGGGCGAGCAGTACGTC. It encodes CASSTPTGGEQYV.

The genes are TRBV5-3 and TRBJ1-5; 8 bases agree with TRBD1. TRBV5-3 is annotated as an ORF whose role is uncertain. V gave up 7 bases and J gave up 0 bases; unmatched junction bases: 9. This CDR3 spans 16 amino acids. CDR3 nucleotide sequence: TGTGCCAGAGGTTACAACAGGGGGAATAGCAATCAGCCCCAGCATTTT. As protein: CARGYNRGNSNQPQHF.

The chain has TRBV25-1 and TRBJ2-3, with D hard to call. The germline V gene has CDR1 MGHDK and CDR2 SYGVNS. V lost 1 base and J 4 bases, leaving 9 bases between the germline ends. The CDR3 totals 14 residues. The CDR3 loop reads CASSELSVADTQYF. CDR3 nucleotide sequence: TGTGCCAGCAGTGAATTGAGCGTTGCAGATACGCAGTATTTT. The complete variable domain, with remaining parts taken from reference TRBV25-1 and TRBJ2-3, reads EADIYQTPRYLVIGTGKKITLECSQTMGHDKMYWYQQDPGMELHLIHYSYGVNSTEKGDLSSESTVSRIRTEHFPLTLESARPSHTSQYLCASSELSVADTQYFGPGTRLTVL.

The chain links TRBV21-1 to TRBJ2-7; TRBD1 was called by the table and not checked on the DNA. TRBV21-1 corresponds to a pseudogene. The CDR3 sequence is 17 residues long. In nucleotides, the CDR3 is TGTGCCAGCAGCAAAAAGGGCACAGCAGACAGAACCTACGAGCAGTACGTC. Amino acid sequence: CASSKKGTADRTYEQYV.